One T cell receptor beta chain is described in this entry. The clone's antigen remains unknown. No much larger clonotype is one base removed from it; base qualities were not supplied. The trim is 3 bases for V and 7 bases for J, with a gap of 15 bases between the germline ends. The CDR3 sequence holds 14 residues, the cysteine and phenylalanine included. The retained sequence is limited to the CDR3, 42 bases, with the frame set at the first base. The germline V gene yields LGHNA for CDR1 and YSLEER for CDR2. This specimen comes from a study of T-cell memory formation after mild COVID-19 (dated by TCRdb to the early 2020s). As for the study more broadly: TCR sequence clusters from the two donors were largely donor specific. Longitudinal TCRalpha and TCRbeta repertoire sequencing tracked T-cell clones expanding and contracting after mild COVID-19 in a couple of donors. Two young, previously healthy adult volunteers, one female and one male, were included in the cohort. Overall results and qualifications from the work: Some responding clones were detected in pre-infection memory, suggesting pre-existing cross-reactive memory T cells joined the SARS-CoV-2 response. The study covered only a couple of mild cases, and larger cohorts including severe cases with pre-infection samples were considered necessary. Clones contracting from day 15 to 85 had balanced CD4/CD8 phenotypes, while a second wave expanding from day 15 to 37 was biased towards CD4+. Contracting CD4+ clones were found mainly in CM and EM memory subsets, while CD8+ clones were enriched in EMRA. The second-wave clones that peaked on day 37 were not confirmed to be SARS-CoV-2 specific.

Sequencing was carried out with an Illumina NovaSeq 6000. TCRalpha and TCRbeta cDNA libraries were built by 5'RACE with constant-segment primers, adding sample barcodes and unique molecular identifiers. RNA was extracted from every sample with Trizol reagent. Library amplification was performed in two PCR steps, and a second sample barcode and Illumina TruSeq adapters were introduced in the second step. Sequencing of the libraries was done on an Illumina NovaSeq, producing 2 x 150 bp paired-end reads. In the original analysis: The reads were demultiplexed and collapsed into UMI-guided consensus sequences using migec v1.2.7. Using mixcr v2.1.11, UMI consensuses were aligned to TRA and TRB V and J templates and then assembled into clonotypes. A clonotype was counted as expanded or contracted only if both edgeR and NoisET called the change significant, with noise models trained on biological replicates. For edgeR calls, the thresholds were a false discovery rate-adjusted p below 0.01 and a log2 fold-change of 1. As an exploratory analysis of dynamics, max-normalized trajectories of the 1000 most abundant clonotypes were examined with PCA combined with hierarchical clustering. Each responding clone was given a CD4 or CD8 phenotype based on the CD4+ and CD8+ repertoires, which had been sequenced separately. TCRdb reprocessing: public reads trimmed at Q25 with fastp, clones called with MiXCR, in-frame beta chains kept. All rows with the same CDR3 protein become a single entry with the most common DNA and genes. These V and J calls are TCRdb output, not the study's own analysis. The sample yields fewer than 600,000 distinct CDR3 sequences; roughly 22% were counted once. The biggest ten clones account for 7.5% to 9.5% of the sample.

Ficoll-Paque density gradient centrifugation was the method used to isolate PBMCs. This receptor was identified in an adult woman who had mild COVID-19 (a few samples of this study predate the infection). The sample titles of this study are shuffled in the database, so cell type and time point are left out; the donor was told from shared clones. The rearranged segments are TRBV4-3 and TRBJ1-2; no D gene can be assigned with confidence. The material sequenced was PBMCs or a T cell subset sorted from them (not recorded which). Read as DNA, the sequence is TGCGCCAGCAGCCACGGAGTGGACGTCTTTGGCTACACCTTC. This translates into CASSHGVDVFGYTF.